The present T cell receptor beta chain was sequenced within a study of cytomegalovirus exposure and HLA in healthy donors. Study observations and caveats: Earlier analysis found most TCR beta V segments productive about 90% or about 30% of the time. Among immune exposure information, only CMV serostatus was available. Some V segments, TRBV6-2 and TRBV6-3 among them, were indistinguishable and were therefore excluded. Investigators reported around 150 TCR beta chains as tied to cytomegalovirus.

The PCR had 60 Vbeta and 13 Jbeta primers. TCRdb's copy holds only in-frame clones and misses some; the assay was immunoSEQ multiplex PCR. The sample lists under 200,000 clones; almost 80% were seen once. With regard to this clone: Antigen: not known.

This CDR3 is 15 amino acids long. The junction had 8 bases not matched to a gene; V was cut back by 2 bases and J by 4 bases. Germline loops: CDR1 SQVTM, CDR2 ANQGSEA. Sequenced input: PBMCs. The genes are TRBV29-1 and TRBJ2-7; TRBD1 matches at 10 bases. This TCR was recovered from a man aged 45-60 years in good health and CMV-seropositive. The chain's CDR3 is CSVELGQGTEYEQYF. The CDR3 nucleotides are TGCAGCGTTGAATTGGGACAGGGGACCGAATACGAGCAGTACTTC.